One and the same sample provided the 24 T cell receptor beta chains below, sequenced in a study of blood T cell repertoires in COVID-19. Using immunoSEQ multiplex PCR, the repertoire was profiled, and TCRdb retains in-frame clones only, with some absent. Of fewer than 50,000 clones in the sample, about 85% were seen once. Source material: peripheral blood. Source of these receptors: a man aged 55-75 years with COVID-19, enrolled during active disease.

Turning to this clone: Distinct nucleotide sequences in the sample also encode this CDR3. The rearrangement links TRBV30 to TRBJ1-5; D may be TRBD1 (5 bases). V was shortened by 0 bases and J by 4 bases, with 7 bases between the two germline ends. Germline CDR1 and CDR2: GTSNPN and SVGIG (reference sequence). The CDR3 is made up of 13 amino acids. The CDR3 loop is CAWSVRGNQPQHF. In DNA form, the CDR3 reads TGTGCCTGGAGTGTACGGGGGAATCAGCCCCAGCATTTT.

The chain recombines TRBV28 with TRBJ2-7; the D is unclear. The V gene's germline CDR1 is MDHEN and CDR2 SYDVKM. The CDR3 sequence is 15 residues long. Trimming took 4 bases from V and 3 from J, leaving 16 bases between them. Here the CDR3 DNA reads TGTGCCAGCAGTTGGAGTCTTCTGAACGGCTACGAGCAGTACTTC. Residues: CASSWSLLNGYEQYF.

This sequence joins TRBV5-1 and TRBJ2-2, with 13 bases lining up with TRBD2. V was pared by 2 bases and J by 7 bases, with 8 bases of the junction left unmatched. The CDR3 totals 17 residues. Germline lookup yields CDR1 SGHRS and CDR2 YFSETQ. The CDR3 DNA is TGCGCCAGCAGCTTCCCCGGGACTAGCGGGAAGAGCGGGGAGCTGTTTTTT. The encoded protein is CASSFPGTSGKSGELFF.

V usage is TRBV27 and J usage is TRBJ2-2; 7 bases are shared with TRBD1. Per germline, CDR1 MNHEY and CDR2 SMNVEV (reference sequence). Trimming removed 5 bases from V and 1 base from J; junction bases left unmatched: 4. The CDR3 length is 15 residues. CDR3 amino acids: CASSSRDRNTGELFF. The CDR3 nucleotides are TGTGCCAGCAGTAGCCGGGACAGGAACACCGGGGAGCTGTTTTTT.

This chain connects TRBV19 to TRBJ1-2; TRBD1 aligns across 7 bases. V trimming: 10 bases; J trimming: 4 bases; junction bases outside the gene matches: 12. Germline V lookup: CDR1 LNHDA, CDR2 SQIVND (reference sequence). The CDR3 covers 14 residues. CDR3 DNA: TGTGCCACCCAGTCCGGGACAGAAGGCTATGGCTACACCTTC. It translates to CATQSGTEGYGYTF.

This chain joins TRBV7-6 and TRBJ1-1, with D unresolved. The V and J ends lost 5 bases and 1 base respectively, with 8 bases between them. CDR1 SGHVS and CDR2 FNYEAQ come from the germline V gene. There are 13 residues in the CDR3. CDR3 region: CASSLEQNTEAFF. In DNA, the CDR3 is TGTGCCAGCAGCCTTGAACAGAACACTGAAGCTTTCTTT.

The CDR3 protein is CASSVDVAQGNIQYF. CDR3 DNA sequence: TGTGCCAGCAGCGTAGATGTCGCCCAGGGGAACATTCAGTACTTC. The chain couples TRBV9 to TRBJ2-4, with D perhaps matching TRBD1 (6 bases). In germline, CDR1 is SGDLS, CDR2 YYNGEE. The CDR3 length is 15 residues. Trimming shortened V by 0 bases and J by 7 bases, and 14 bases separated the two germline ends.

The chain joins TRBV6-1 to TRBJ2-1; D is possibly TRBD2 (5 bases). V was pared by 4 bases and J by 3 bases, with 16 bases between. The CDR3 extends over 16 amino acids. CDR1 is MNHNS and CDR2 is SASEGT in the germline V gene. The chain's CDR3 is CASSGTRIISYNEQFF. The DNA for the CDR3 is TGTGCCAGCAGTGGGACTCGAATAATCAGCTACAATGAGCAGTTCTTC.

This clone was seen a few times. The chain is built from TRBV6-5 and TRBJ1-1, with TRBD1 matching over 7 bases. CDR3 length: 14 amino acids. The ends lost 7 bases at V and 9 bases at J; junction bases unmatched: 14. The germline V gene has CDR1 MNHEY and CDR2 SVGAGI. The CDR3 bases are TGTGCCAGCAACCCCCACAACAACAGGGGTAAAGCTTTCTTT. As protein: CASNPHNNRGKAFF.

The gene calls are TRBV7-2 and TRBJ1-5, with D perhaps matching TRBD1 (5 bases). The germline gives CDR1 SGHTA, CDR2 FQGNSA. V lost 8 bases, J lost 5 bases, and 13 bases lay in between. This CDR3 has 13 residues. This CDR3 is CASGPGPDQPQHF. CDR3 coding DNA: TGTGCCAGCGGACCAGGGCCCGATCAGCCCCAGCATTTT.

This sequence joins TRBV7-9 and TRBJ1-3, with D possibly being TRBD1 (5 bases). Germline loops: CDR1 SEHNR, CDR2 FQNEAQ (reference sequence). CDR3 length: 14 amino acids. V was clipped by 1 base and J by 8 bases, with 12 bases between them. The CDR3, as DNA: TGTGCCAGCAGCTTAGTAGGAGGGACTGACACCATATATTTT. This codes for CASSLVGGTDTIYF. The full variable domain, its missing parts supplied by reference TRBV7-9 and TRBJ1-3, is DTGVSQNPRHKITKRGQNVTFRCDPISEHNRLYWYRQTLGQGPEFLTYFQNEAQLEKSRLLSDRFSAERPKGSFSTLEIQRTEQGDSAMYLCASSLVGGTDTIYFGEGSWLTVV.

This sequence joins TRBV28 and TRBJ2-1, with D perhaps TRBD2 (6 bases). This CDR3 is 13 amino acids long. Germline CDR1 is MDHEN and CDR2 is SYDVKM. The V end lost 6 bases, the J end lost 2 bases, and 8 bases lay between the germline ends. The CDR3 here is CASREGAYNEQFF. CDR3 DNA sequence: TGTGCCAGCAGGGAGGGAGCCTACAATGAGCAGTTCTTC.

The chain employs TRBV18 and TRBJ1-5; 7 bases agree with TRBD1. Germline CDR1 and CDR2: KGHSH and LQKENI. The V and J ends lost 4 bases and 7 bases, in that order; junction bases with no gene match: 4. This CDR3 comprises 13 residues. The CDR3 nucleotides read TGTGCCAGCTCACAGGGGGCGCGCCAGCCCCAGCATTTT. It specifies CASSQGARQPQHF.

The chain joins TRBV4-1 to TRBJ2-7, with 7 bases aligning to TRBD1. This CDR3 is 16 amino acids long. Germline V gives CDR1 MGHRA, CDR2 YSYEKL. V shed 0 bases, J shed 3 bases, and the junction held 8 bases outside the gene matches. The CDR3 loop reads CASSQDSQGIFYEQYF. As DNA, the CDR3 is TGCGCCAGCAGCCAAGACTCACAGGGGATTTTCTACGAGCAGTACTTC.

This clone appeared once. DNA of the CDR3: TGTGCCAGCATCTCGGACAGGAGCTCTCAGCCCCAGCATTTT. It translates to CASISDRSSQPQHF. V gene TRBV2 combines with J gene TRBJ1-5; TRBD1 matches 7 bases. V lost 7 bases to trimming and J lost 6 bases; unmatched junction nucleotides: 9. The germline CDR1 and CDR2 sequences are SNHLY and FYNNEI. CDR3 length equals 14 residues. Full variable domain (missing parts from reference TRBV2 and TRBJ1-5): EPEVTQTPSHQVTQMGQEVILRCVPISNHLYFYWYRQILGQKVEFLVSFYNNEISEKSEIFDDQFSVERPDGSNFTLKIRSTKLEDSAMYFCASISDRSSQPQHFGDGTRLSIL.

This chain links TRBV3-1 (or the pseudogene TRBV3-2) with TRBJ2-5, with 7 positions matching TRBD1. V was pared by 1 base and J by 9 bases, with 8 bases of the junction left unmatched. The germline CDR1 and CDR2 sequences are LGHDT and YNNKEL (reference sequence). This CDR3 spans 14 amino acids. The DNA for the CDR3 is TGTGCCAGCAGCCAAGGACAGGGTTATGGGGCCCAGTACTTC. It is translated as CASSQGQGYGAQYF.

The rearrangement uses TRBV4-2 and TRBJ2-1; D might be TRBD2 (6 bases). V dropped 4 bases and J dropped 4 bases, with 14 bases sitting between them. Germline V gene sequence: CDR1 LGHNA, CDR2 YNFKEQ. The length of the CDR3 is 15 residues. DNA of the CDR3: TGTGCCAGCAGCCCGGGGGAGCGACTATACAATGAGCAGTTCTTC. This translates into CASSPGERLYNEQFF.

The chain couples TRBV28 to TRBJ2-7, with 10 bases identical to TRBD2. The length of the CDR3 is 15 residues. From germline, CDR1 is MDHEN and CDR2 SYDVKM. Germline trimming cut 5 bases from V and 7 bases from J; bases unmatched to any gene: 11. In DNA, the CDR3 is TGTGCCAGCAGTACGAAGGGACTAGCGATGGGGGAGCAGTACTTC. Amino acid sequence: CASSTKGLAMGEQYF.

This sequence joins TRBV12-5 and TRBJ2-1, with TRBD2 identical over 8 bases. V lost 4 bases to trimming and J lost 7 bases; unmatched junction nucleotides: 9. The CDR3 has 15 residues. The germline CDR1 and CDR2 sequences are LGHNT and FRNRAP. CDR3 sequence: CASGSPGTGGNEQFF. For the CDR3, the DNA is TGTGCTAGTGGTTCCCCCGGGACGGGGGGGAATGAGCAGTTCTTC.

This clone has only one observation. The chain recombines TRBV3-1 (or the pseudogene TRBV3-2) with TRBJ2-3, with 7 bases identical to TRBD2. The CDR3 totals 14 residues. CDR1 is LGHDT, CDR2 YNNKEL, per germline (reference sequence). V was pared by 0 bases and J by 5 bases, with 2 bases of the junction left unmatched. This CDR3 reads CASSQDGGGDTQYF. Here the CDR3 DNA reads TGTGCCAGCAGCCAAGATGGGGGGGGAGATACGCAGTATTTT.

The chain employs TRBV5-1 and TRBJ1-1; no reliable D call. Between the trimmed V and J ends, which lost 3 bases and 5 bases, there was a span of 14 bases. The CDR3 loop spans 14 amino acids. In germline, CDR1 is SGHRS, CDR2 YFSETQ. The DNA for the CDR3 is TGCGCCAGCAGCTCGGAAGGAGGAGGGACTGAAGCTTTCTTT. Amino acids: CASSSEGGGTEAFF. The whole variable domain, filled in from reference TRBV5-1 and TRBJ1-1, reads KAGVTQTPRYLIKTRGQQVTLSCSPISGHRSVSWYQQTPGQGLQFLFEYFSETQRNKGNFPGRFSGRQFSNSRSEMNVSTLELGDSALYLCASSSEGGGTEAFFGQGTRLTVV.

The rearrangement joins TRBV30 to TRBJ2-7; tentatively, D is TRBD1 (6 bases). V lost 1 base, J lost 1 base, and 11 bases lay in between. CDR3 length: 14 amino acids. Germline CDR1 is GTSNPN and CDR2 is SVGIG (reference sequence). Written as DNA, the CDR3 is TGTGCCTGGAGTGAAACAGGGCGATCCTACGAGCAGTACTTC. Its translation: CAWSETGRSYEQYF.

The chain is built from TRBV2 and TRBJ2-2; TRBD1 might be the D (6 bases). V was clipped by 6 bases and J by 2 bases, with 13 bases between them. Germline V gene data show CDR1 as SNHLY and CDR2 as FYNNEI. The CDR3 extends over 15 amino acids. CDR3 bases: TGTGCCAGCAGGGCAGACAGGCGAAACACCGGGGAGCTGTTTTTT. Protein product: CASRADRRNTGELFF.

The chain uses TRBV7-9 and TRBJ1-5; 10 bases line up with TRBD1. The germline V gene encodes CDR1 SEHNR and CDR2 FQNEAQ (reference sequence). CDR3 length: 16 amino acids. Trimming took 3 bases from V and 5 from J; bases not matched to a gene: 7. The CDR3 is CASSFPGTGEDQPQHF. Here the CDR3 DNA reads TGTGCCAGCAGCTTCCCCGGGACAGGGGAGGATCAGCCCCAGCATTTT.